The 9 T cell receptor beta chains below all came from one sample that was sequenced in a study of T cell responses to AZD1222 COVID-19 vaccine. Assay used: immunoSEQ multiplex PCR; TCRdb lists only in-frame clones, some missing. The table lists 150,000 or so clones, roughly 92% of them singletons. The sequenced sample was peripheral blood, obtained on day 0 of AZD1222 vaccination. These TCRs come from an adult in good health.

In nucleotides, the CDR3 is TGCGCCAGCAGTGCCCCCAGACAGGGGACGAGCTCCTACGAGCAGTACTTC. It translates to CASSAPRQGTSSYEQYF. The rearrangement links TRBV10-1 to TRBJ2-7, with 8 nucleotides matching TRBD1. CDR3 size: 17 residues. V gave up 4 bases and J gave up 0 bases; unmatched junction bases: 11. Germline CDR1 reads WNHNN; CDR2 reads SYGVQD (reference sequence).

This clone appeared a single time. The chain is built from TRBV3-1 (or the pseudogene TRBV3-2) and TRBJ2-7; no clear D gene. V lost 4 bases and J lost 3, with 7 bases in between. Germline-derived CDR1 and CDR2 are LGHDT and YNNKEL (reference sequence). This CDR3 comprises 12 residues. This chain's CDR3 is CASSLGGYEQYF. The CDR3 region has the DNA TGTGCCAGCAGCCTGGGCGGCTACGAGCAGTACTTC.

The J gene is TRBJ2-1, the V gene TRBV6-2 or TRBV6-3; D may be TRBD2 (6 bases). CDR1 MNHEY and CDR2 SVGEGT come from the germline V gene. V was clipped by 4 bases and J by 6 bases, with 19 bases between them. The CDR3 covers 16 residues. CDR3 amino acids: CASSSVGGAKGNEQFF. The CDR3 coding sequence is TGTGCCAGCAGTTCCGTCGGGGGAGCGAAAGGCAATGAGCAGTTCTTC.

This clone was recorded once. This chain uses TRBV9 with TRBJ2-3; tentative D call: TRBD1 (6 bases). Germline CDR1 is SGDLS and CDR2 is YYNGEE. The CDR3 has 15 residues. The V end lost 3 bases, the J end lost 2 bases, and 13 bases lay between the germline ends. CDR3 residues: CASSGGQRYTDTQYF. In nucleotides, the CDR3 is TGTGCCAGCAGCGGCGGACAGCGTTACACAGATACGCAGTATTTT.

This clone was picked up one time. This chain connects TRBV10-1 to TRBJ2-1; D is undetermined. V lost 1 base and J 8 bases, leaving 6 bases between the germline ends. Looked up from germline, CDR1 is WNHNN and CDR2 is SYGVQD (reference sequence). The CDR3 runs to 12 residues. CDR3 loop: CASSEFGDEQFF. The CDR3 DNA reads TGCGCCAGCAGTGAGTTTGGGGATGAGCAGTTCTTC.

This chain links TRBV5-1 with TRBJ1-1, with D perhaps matching TRBD1 (5 bases). CDR1 SGHRS and CDR2 YFSETQ come from the germline V gene. V shed 6 bases and J shed 4 bases, with 13 bases lying between them. This CDR3 comprises 13 residues. The CDR3 DNA sequence: TGCGCCAGCACGGGGGTGGGTCGCACTGAAGCTTTCTTT. Translated: CASTGVGRTEAFF.

The chain couples TRBV15 to TRBJ1-1, with D perhaps TRBD1 (6 bases). CDR1 LNHNV and CDR2 YYDKDF come from the germline V gene (reference sequence). Trimming removed 5 bases at V and 3 bases at J, with 16 bases between. The length of the CDR3 is 15 residues. This CDR3 reads CATSRSGARDTEAFF. CDR3 nucleotide sequence: TGTGCCACCAGCCGGTCAGGGGCGAGAGACACTGAAGCTTTCTTT.

The CDR3 loop is CASSISAEKLFF. In DNA form, the CDR3 reads TGTGCCAGCAGCATCTCGGCCGAAAAACTGTTTTTT. This chain connects TRBV7-2 to TRBJ1-4, with D unclear. Trimming pared 5 bases from V and 8 bases from J, leaving 9 bases between. This CDR3 has 12 amino acids. Germline assignment: CDR1 SGHTA and CDR2 FQGNSA.

This clone was counted a single time. The gene calls are TRBV5-4 and TRBJ2-7, with 8 positions matching TRBD1. Germline lookup yields CDR1 SGHNT and CDR2 YYREEE (reference sequence). The V and J ends lost 6 bases and 3 bases, in that order; junction bases with no gene match: 11. The CDR3 totals 15 residues. The CDR3 DNA reads as TGTGCCAGCACCGGGACAGGCCTTTTGGGCTACGAGCAGTACTTC. Protein sequence: CASTGTGLLGYEQYF.